The 16 T cell receptor beta chains in this list originate from one sample, sequenced in a study of radiation and T cells in renal cell carcinoma. Some clones are missing from TCRdb's copy, which holds only in-frame ones; the method was immunoSEQ multiplex PCR. The sample records fewer than 150,000 clones, about 88% being singletons. Time point described: blood 2 weeks post-SBRT. As for treatment: 15 Gy SBRT to primary tumor, nephrectomy 4 weeks later. Specimen: blood, collected from a patient whose treatment included radiotherapy and nephrectomy. The receptors stem from a woman in her 70s with renal cell carcinoma.

The J gene is TRBJ2-5, the V gene TRBV5-1; no firm D call. Trimming shortened V by 4 bases and J by 1 base, and 8 bases separated the two germline ends. Germline CDR1 SGHRS, CDR2 YFSETQ. This CDR3 spans 13 amino acids. CDR3 residues: CASSPYPQETQYF. DNA of the CDR3: TGCGCCAGCAGCCCCTACCCCCAAGAGACCCAGTACTTC. Full variable domain (remainder filled in from reference TRBV5-1 and TRBJ2-5): KAGVTQTPRYLIKTRGQQVTLSCSPISGHRSVSWYQQTPGQGLQFLFEYFSETQRNKGNFPGRFSGRQFSNSRSEMNVSTLELGDSALYLCASSPYPQETQYFGPGTRLLVL.

This sequence joins TRBV19 and TRBJ2-4, with a possible D match to TRBD1 (6 bases). Germline V CDR1 and CDR2: LNHDA, SQIVND (reference sequence). The V end lost 4 bases, the J end lost 8 bases, and 15 bases lay between the germline ends. This CDR3 is built from 14 residues. The CDR3 nucleotides are TGTGCCAGTAGTAAGGGCCAGGGGATGGACATTCAGTACTTC. This encodes CASSKGQGMDIQYF. The variable domain in full, with the rest retrieved from reference TRBV19 and TRBJ2-4, is DGGITQSPKYLFRKEGQNVTLSCEQNLNHDAMYWYRQDPGQGLRLIYYSQIVNDFQKGDIAEGYSVSREKKESFPLTVTSAQKNPTAFYLCASSKGQGMDIQYFGAGTRLSVL.

The chain is built from TRBV9 and TRBJ2-5; 12 positions match TRBD1. This CDR3 has 16 amino acids. The V and J ends lost 4 bases and 3 bases, in that order; junction bases with no gene match: 7. The V gene's germline CDR1 is SGDLS and CDR2 YYNGEE. The CDR3 loop is CASSPRDRGLKETQYF. CDR3 nucleotide sequence: TGTGCCAGCAGCCCCCGGGACAGGGGGCTAAAAGAGACCCAGTACTTC. The whole variable domain, filled in from reference TRBV9 and TRBJ2-5, reads DSGVTQTPKHLITATGQRVTLRCSPRSGDLSVYWYQQSLDQGLQFLIQYYNGEERAKGNILERFSAQQFPDLHSELNLSSLELGDSALYFCASSPRDRGLKETQYFGPGTRLLVL.

This chain joins TRBV5-1 and TRBJ1-4; weak D call: TRBD1 (6 bases). The V end lost 4 bases, the J end lost 2 bases, and 9 bases lay between the germline ends. The CDR3 extends over 14 amino acids. Germline CDR1 and CDR2: SGHRS and YFSETQ. The CDR3 region is CASSGGATNEKLFF. CDR3 coding DNA: TGCGCCAGCAGCGGGGGGGCCACTAATGAAAAACTGTTTTTT.

The V gene is TRBV29-1, the J gene TRBJ2-2; 7 bases match TRBD1. The CDR3 totals 12 residues. Losses at the gene ends were 7 bases for V and 4 bases for J; bases not matched to a gene: 3. Germline V CDR1 and CDR2: SQVTM, ANQGSEA. For the CDR3, the DNA is TGCAGCGCGGGACAGAGCACCGGGGAGCTGTTTTTT. Protein sequence: CSAGQSTGELFF.

The V and J genes are TRBV5-6 and TRBJ2-7; D possibly corresponds to TRBD1 (6 bases). CDR3 length: 13 amino acids. CDR1 SGHDT and CDR2 YYEEEE come from the germline V gene. V lost 3 bases, J lost 1 base, and 8 bases lay in between. CDR3 nucleotide sequence: TGTGCCAGCAGCTCCAGGGGATCCTACGAGCAGTACTTC. It yields the protein CASSSRGSYEQYF.

The chain has TRBV25-1 and TRBJ1-5; 9 nucleotides line up with TRBD1. Germline V gene data show CDR1 as MGHDK and CDR2 as SYGVNS. After removal of 5 bases from V and 10 bases from J, the junction contained 9 bases not matched to a gene. CDR3 size: 14 residues. CDR3 nucleotide sequence: TGTGCCAGCAGTAAGACAGGGGGGTTCTTCCCCCAGCATTTT. It codes for CASSKTGGFFPQHF.

V usage is TRBV7-2 and J usage is TRBJ2-2; D gene uncertain. CDR1 is SGHTA, CDR2 FQGNSA, per germline. V lost 0 bases and J 1 base, leaving 3 bases between the germline ends. The CDR3 length is 14 residues. Here the CDR3 reads CASSLALNTGELFF. DNA of the CDR3: TGTGCCAGCAGCTTAGCTCTGAACACCGGGGAGCTGTTTTTT.

The chain links TRBV25-1 to TRBJ2-7; D tentatively reads TRBD1 or TRBD2 (5 bases each). The CDR3 runs to 17 residues. Trimming pared 2 bases from V and 2 bases from J, leaving 19 bases between. Germline V gene sequence: CDR1 MGHDK, CDR2 SYGVNS. The chain's CDR3 is CASSETTTGTGTYEQYF. The CDR3 DNA reads TGTGCCAGCAGTGAAACTACGACCGGGACGGGGACCTACGAGCAGTACTTC.

This chain connects TRBV19 to TRBJ2-2; 8 nucleotides align to TRBD2. Germline V gene sequence: CDR1 LNHDA, CDR2 SQIVND (reference sequence). The CDR3 contains 13 residues. J gave up 7 bases and V 4 bases, and 2 bases lay outside the gene matches. The CDR3 coding sequence is TGTGCCAGTAGTAGCGGGGGGATCGGGGAGCTGTTTTTT. This encodes CASSSGGIGELFF.

The chain has TRBV7-2 and TRBJ1-5; D is ambiguous. Germline-derived CDR1 and CDR2 are SGHTA and FQGNSA. V lost 1 base, J lost 6 bases, and 10 bases lay in between. The CDR3 contains 14 residues. The CDR3 protein is CASSLDFRSQPQHF. The CDR3 DNA reads as TGTGCCAGCAGCTTAGACTTCAGGTCTCAGCCCCAGCATTTT.

V is TRBV5-1 and J is TRBJ2-7, with 9 bases that match TRBD2. The germline gives CDR1 SGHRS, CDR2 YFSETQ. V trimming: 1 base; J trimming: 4 bases; junction bases outside the gene matches: 12. This CDR3 has 17 amino acids. The CDR3 coding sequence is TGCGCCAGCAGCTTGTACGGGGGGCTAGCGGGGCTGTACGAGCAGTACTTC. Protein product: CASSLYGGLAGLYEQYF.

The rearrangement links TRBV7-6 to TRBJ2-7; D is undetermined. Germline V gene data show CDR1 as SGHVS and CDR2 as FNYEAQ. Trimming took off 6 bases at V and 3 bases at J, with 9 bases between the two ends. CDR3 length equals 12 residues. The CDR3 nucleotides read TGTGCCAGCAGTGACGACATCTACGAGCAGTACTTC. Translation: CASSDDIYEQYF.

This clone turned up a few times. This chain joins TRBV2 and TRBJ2-2, with TRBD1 as a possible D gene (5 bases). CDR1 is SNHLY and CDR2 is FYNNEI in the germline V gene. The CDR3 has 13 residues. V lost 4 bases and J 4 bases, leaving 7 bases between the germline ends. The CDR3 loop is CASSVGLTGELFF. CDR3 in DNA: TGTGCCAGCAGTGTGGGGCTCACCGGGGAGCTGTTTTTT.

The genes are TRBV15 and TRBJ1-2; 10 bases are shared with TRBD1. The CDR3 spans 18 residues. The trim removed 0 bases at V and 4 bases at J, leaving 11 bases unmatched. Germline-derived CDR1 and CDR2 are LNHNV and YYDKDF (reference sequence). The CDR3 reads CATSREGRGQGSFYGYTF. DNA of the CDR3: TGTGCCACCAGCAGAGAGGGGAGGGGACAGGGGTCCTTCTATGGCTACACCTTC. Drawing the rest from reference TRBV15 and TRBJ1-2, the complete variable domain is DAMVIQNPRYQVTQFGKPVTLSCSQTLNHNVMYWYQQKSSQAPKLLFHYYDKDFNNEADTPDNFQSRRPNTSFCFLDIRSPGLGDTAMYLCATSREGRGQGSFYGYTFGSGTRLTVV.

The V call is TRBV28, the J call TRBJ2-3; D perhaps matches TRBD2 (5 bases). V dropped 1 base and J dropped 0 bases, with 14 bases sitting between them. CDR1 and CDR2 from the germline V gene are MDHEN and SYDVKM. The CDR3 is made up of 17 amino acids. CDR3 coding DNA: TGTGCCAGCAGTTTATCCCCTTGGCGGACTAGCACAGATACGCAGTATTTT. Translating it yields CASSLSPWRTSTDTQYF.